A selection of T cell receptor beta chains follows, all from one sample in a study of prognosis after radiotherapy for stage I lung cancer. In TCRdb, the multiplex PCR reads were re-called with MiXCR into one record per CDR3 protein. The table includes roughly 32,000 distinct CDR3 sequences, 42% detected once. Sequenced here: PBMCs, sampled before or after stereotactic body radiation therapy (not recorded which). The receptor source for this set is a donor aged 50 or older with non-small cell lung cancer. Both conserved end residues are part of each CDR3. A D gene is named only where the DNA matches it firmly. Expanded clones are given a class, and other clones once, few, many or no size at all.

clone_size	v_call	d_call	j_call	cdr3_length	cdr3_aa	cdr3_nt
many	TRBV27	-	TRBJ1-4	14	CASSVLGPNEKLFF	TGTGCCAGCAGCGTTCTGGGTCCTAATGAAAAACTGTTTTTT
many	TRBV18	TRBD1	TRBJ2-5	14	CASSPSTGEETQYF	TGTGCCAGCTCTCCTTCGACAGGGGAAGAGACCCAGTACTTC
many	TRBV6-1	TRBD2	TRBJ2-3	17	CASSSRPAGGYTDTQYF	TGTGCCAGCAGCTCAAGGCCAGCGGGAGGCTACACAGATACGCAGTATTTT
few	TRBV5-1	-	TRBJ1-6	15	CASSLEGRGNSPLHF	TGCGCCAGCAGCTTGGAAGGGCGAGGGAATTCACCCCTCCACTTT
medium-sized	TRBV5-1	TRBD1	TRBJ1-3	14	CASSPTGSGNTIYF	TGCGCCAGCAGCCCGACAGGGTCTGGAAACACCATATATTTT
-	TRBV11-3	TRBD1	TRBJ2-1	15	CASRELTGADNEQFF	TGTGCCAGCAGAGAGTTGACAGGGGCCGACAATGAGCAGTTCTTC
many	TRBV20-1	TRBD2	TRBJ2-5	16	CSAPQGAGGPGETQYF	TGCAGTGCTCCACAAGGCGCGGGAGGGCCGGGTGAGACCCAGTACTTC
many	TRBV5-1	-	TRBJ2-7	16	CASSLAQYVGSYEQYF	TGCGCCAGCAGCTTGGCCCAGTACGTCGGATCCTACGAGCAGTACTTC
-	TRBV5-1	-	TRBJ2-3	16	CASSRLGSHNTDTQYF	TGCGCCAGCAGCCGGTTGGGGTCCCACAACACAGATACGCAGTATTTT
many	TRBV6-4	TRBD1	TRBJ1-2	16	CASSPGTGGPFYGYTF	TGTGCCAGCAGTCCCGGGACAGGGGGCCCTTTCTATGGCTACACCTTC
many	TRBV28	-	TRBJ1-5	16	CASSAGGGIINQPQHF	TGTGCCAGCAGCGCCGGGGGCGGTATAATCAATCAGCCCCAGCATTTT
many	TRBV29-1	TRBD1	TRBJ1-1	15	CSAEDRAGMNTEAFF	TGCAGCGCCGAGGACAGGGCGGGGATGAACACTGAAGCTTTCTTT
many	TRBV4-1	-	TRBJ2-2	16	CASSQGRARGYGELFF	TGCGCCAGCAGCCAAGGGAGGGCCAGGGGGTACGGGGAGCTGTTTTTT
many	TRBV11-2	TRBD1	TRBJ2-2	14	CASSRTGVTGELFF	TGTGCCAGCAGTCGGACAGGGGTCACCGGGGAGCTGTTTTTT
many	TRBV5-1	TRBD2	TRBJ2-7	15	CASSLVAGGTYEQYF	TGCGCCAGCAGCTTGGTTGCGGGGGGGACCTACGAGCAGTACTTC
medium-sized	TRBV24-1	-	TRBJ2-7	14	CATSDEEGVGEQYF	TGTGCCACCAGTGATGAAGAGGGGGTTGGGGAGCAGTACTTC
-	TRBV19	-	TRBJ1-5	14	CASLAGWSNQPHHF	TGTGCCAGCCTGGCGGGATGGAGCAATCAGCCCCATCATTTT
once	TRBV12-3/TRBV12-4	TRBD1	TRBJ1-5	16	CASSFTNRGWNKRQHF	TGTGCCAGCAGTTTTACAAACAGGGGATGGAATAAGCGCCAGCATTTT
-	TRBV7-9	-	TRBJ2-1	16	CASSFTDRGWFNEQFF	TGTGCCAGCAGCTTCACCGACCGGGGTTGGTTCAATGAGCAGTTCTTC
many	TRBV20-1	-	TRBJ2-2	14	CSARGGADTGELFF	TGCAGTGCTAGAGGGGGGGCGGACACCGGGGAGCTGTTTTTT
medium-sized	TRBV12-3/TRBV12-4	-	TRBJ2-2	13	CASSLWQTGELFF	TGTGCCAGCAGTTTGTGGCAAACCGGGGAGCTGTTTTTT
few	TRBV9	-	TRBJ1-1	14	CASSVVGENTEAFF	TGTGCCAGCAGCGTAGTTGGAGAGAACACTGAAGCTTTCTTT
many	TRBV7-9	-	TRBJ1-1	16	CASSPTAGEVNTEAFF	TGTGCCAGCAGCCCCACCGCCGGGGAGGTGAACACTGAAGCTTTCTTT
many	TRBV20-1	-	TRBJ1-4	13	CSALSDSWEKLFF	TGCAGTGCTTTATCGGACAGTTGGGAAAAACTGTTTTTT
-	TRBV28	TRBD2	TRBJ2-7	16	CASSSGGLAGAGEQYF	TGTGCCAGCAGTTCGGGGGGACTAGCGGGGGCCGGCGAGCAGTACTTC
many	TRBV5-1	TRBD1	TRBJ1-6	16	CASSLGSGGNNSPLHF	TGCGCCAGCAGCTTGGGATCAGGGGGAAATAATTCACCCCTCCACTTT
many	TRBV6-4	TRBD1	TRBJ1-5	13	CASSNGQGQPQHF	TGTGCCAGCAGTAACGGACAGGGCCAGCCCCAGCATTTT
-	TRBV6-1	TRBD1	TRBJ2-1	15	CASSTWTGSQGEQFF	TGTGCCAGCAGTACATGGACAGGGAGCCAAGGGGAGCAGTTCTTC
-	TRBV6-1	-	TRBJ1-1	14	CASSNDRCPTEAFF	TGTGCCAGCAGTAATGACAGGTGTCCCACTGAAGCTTTCTTT
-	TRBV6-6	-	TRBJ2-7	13	CASSYSTRNEQYF	TGTGCCAGCAGTTACTCGACTAGGAACGAGCAGTACTTC
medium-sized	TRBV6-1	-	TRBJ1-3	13	CASSISREDTIYF	TGTGCCAGCAGTATAAGCAGGGAAGACACCATATATTTT
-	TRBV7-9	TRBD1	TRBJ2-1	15	CASSLGQGAYNEQFF	TGTGCCAGCAGCTTAGGACAGGGGGCCTACAATGAGCAGTTCTTC
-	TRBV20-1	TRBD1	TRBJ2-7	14	CSATQTGTLYEQYF	TGCAGTGCTACACAGACAGGGACCCTCTACGAGCAGTACTTC
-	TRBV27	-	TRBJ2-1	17	CASTLGSGKGWDNEQFF	TGTGCCAGCACTCTAGGCAGTGGAAAGGGTTGGGACAATGAGCAGTTCTTC
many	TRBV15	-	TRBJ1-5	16	CATSRDGLGVGQPQHF	TGTGCCACCAGCAGAGATGGGTTGGGGGTCGGGCAGCCCCAGCATTTT
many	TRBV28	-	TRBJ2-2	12	CASSSNTGELFF	TGTGCCAGCAGTTCAAACACCGGGGAGCTGTTTTTT
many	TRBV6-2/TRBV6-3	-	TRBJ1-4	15	CASSSRGDVNEKLFF	TGTGCCAGCAGCTCCCGGGGGGACGTAAATGAAAAACTGTTTTTT
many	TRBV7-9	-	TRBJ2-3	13	CASSFTAEDTQYF	TGTGCCAGCAGCTTTACAGCCGAAGATACGCAGTATTTT
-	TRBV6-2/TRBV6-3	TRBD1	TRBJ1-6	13	CASSHQGGSPLHF	TGTGCCAGCAGTCACCAGGGGGGGTCACCCCTACACTTT